This TCR beta chain came from a study of cytomegalovirus exposure and HLA in healthy donors. Profiling relied on immunoSEQ multiplex PCR, and the TCRdb table lists in-frame clones only, not all of them. The table lists approximately 260,000 clones, around 85% of them singletons. This CDR3 region has 12 residues. V shed 2 bases, J shed 5 bases, and the junction held 2 bases outside the gene matches. In germline, CDR1 is GTSNPN, CDR2 SVGIG (reference sequence). As concerns this clone: Its specificity is unknown. The sample carries other DNA sequences with the same CDR3.

Study-level points and caveats: In the approximately 120 validation repertoires, a later analysis found that first-cohort TCR clusters tended to co-occur. According to the study, 150 to 200 TCR beta chains were cytomegalovirus-associated.

This TCR was recovered from a woman aged 30 to 39 in good health and CMV-seropositive. V usage is TRBV30 and J usage is TRBJ1-1; 7 nucleotides match TRBD1. Sequences were obtained from PBMCs. The CDR3 protein is CAWSSGGTEAFF. CDR3 in DNA: TGTGCCTGGAGTTCAGGGGGGACTGAAGCTTTCTTT.